This T cell receptor (beta chain) was retrieved from a study of spatial heterogeneity in lung cancer. This clonotype was counted only a few times. Trimming left V 2 bases short and J 0 bases short, with 5 bases between. This CDR3 is 14 amino acids long. Germline-derived CDR1 and CDR2 are SGHTA and FQGTGA. Time point given: blood at routine non-recurrence follow-up after resection. Every individual TCR cDNA molecule carried its own unique molecular identifier, which allowed correction of PCR and sequencing errors. TCRdb analysed the 5' RACE reads with MiXCR anew, one entry per CDR3 protein. Of about 43,000 distinct CDR3 sequences listed, approximately 22% are singletons.

The sample was PBMCs, taken at follow-up. The clonotype originates from a female donor with early-stage non-small cell lung cancer. This rearrangement joins TRBV7-3 to TRBJ2-1; the D is unclear. CDR3 loop: CASSLGHSYNEQFF. Written as DNA, the CDR3 is TGTGCCAGCAGCTTAGGCCACTCCTACAATGAGCAGTTCTTC.